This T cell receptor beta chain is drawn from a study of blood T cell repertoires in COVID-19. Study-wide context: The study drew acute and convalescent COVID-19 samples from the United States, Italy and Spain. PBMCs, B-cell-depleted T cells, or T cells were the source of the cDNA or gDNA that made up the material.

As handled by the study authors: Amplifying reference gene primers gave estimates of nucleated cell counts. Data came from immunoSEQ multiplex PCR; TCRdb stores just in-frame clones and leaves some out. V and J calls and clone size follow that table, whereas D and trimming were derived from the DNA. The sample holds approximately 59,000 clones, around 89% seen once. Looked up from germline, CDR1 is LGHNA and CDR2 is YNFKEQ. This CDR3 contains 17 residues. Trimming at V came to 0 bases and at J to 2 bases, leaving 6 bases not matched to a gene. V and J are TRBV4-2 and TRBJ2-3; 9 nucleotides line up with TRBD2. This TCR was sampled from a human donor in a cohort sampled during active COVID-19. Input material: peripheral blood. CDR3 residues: CASSQDVKRGVTDTQYF. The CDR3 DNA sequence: TGTGCCAGCAGCCAAGATGTAAAGCGGGGGGTCACAGATACGCAGTATTTT.